This is a list of T cell receptor beta chains from one sample in a study of T-cell reconstitution after alpha-beta-depleted transplantation in children. TCRdb itself ran the PCR reads through MiXCR, one entry per CDR3 protein. The sample has 550,000 to 600,000 distinct CDR3 sequences; roughly 23% are singletons. This material consisted of PBMCs, mostly from graft donor cells, taken 360 days after TCRalphabeta/CD19-depleted stem cell transplant. These receptors were collected from a boy younger than two who had a stem cell transplant for acute myeloid leukemia, so the T cells may come from the graft donor. Both conserved end residues are part of each CDR3. Fields, in order: D gene, clone size, V gene, J gene, CDR3 DNA, CDR3 protein. A D gene is named only where the DNA matches it firmly. The listing skips clone size in some rows; elsewhere it reads once, few, many or a size class.

.	many	TRBV29-1	TRBJ2-2	TGCAGCGTTGAGGGCGGGTCAGCGAACACCGGGGAGCTGTTTTTT	CSVEGGSANTGELFF
.	.	TRBV4-2	TRBJ2-1	TGTGCCAGCAGAAGTGGGCGCTCCTACAATGAGCAGTTCTTC	CASRSGRSYNEQFF
.	many	TRBV9	TRBJ2-7	TGTGCCAGCAGCGTAGGGGGAGCCACCTACGAGCAGTACTTC	CASSVGGATYEQYF
.	.	TRBV7-8	TRBJ2-3	TGTGCCAGCAGCTTATTAAGTGGGGACGATACGCAGTATTTT	CASSLLSGDDTQYF
.	many	TRBV5-6	TRBJ2-7	TGTGCCAGCAGCTACGGACAGAGCTCCTACGAGCAGTACTTC	CASSYGQSSYEQYF
.	.	TRBV27	TRBJ1-1	TGTGCCAGCAGTTTGGGCAGGGGCCAGAACACTGAAGCTTTCTTT	CASSLGRGQNTEAFF
.	.	TRBV5-1	TRBJ1-1	TGCGCCAGCAGCATCCGGACAGACACTGAAGCTTTCTTT	CASSIRTDTEAFF
TRBD1	many	TRBV27	TRBJ2-5	TGTGCCAGCAGTCTCCACCCCCCAGGGACAGGGGGGGAGACCCAGTACTTC	CASSLHPPGTGGETQYF
.	.	TRBV10-3	TRBJ2-3	TGTGCCATCAGTGACCCCAGCACAGATACGCAGTATTTT	CAISDPSTDTQYF
TRBD2	.	TRBV11-2	TRBJ2-1	TGTGCCAGCAGCTTAAGGACTAGCGGGGGGGCAGGGTACAATGAGCAGTTCTTC	CASSLRTSGGAGYNEQFF
TRBD1	.	TRBV20-1	TRBJ2-1	TGCAGTGCTAGACCGGGACAGGGCGTCGAGCAGTTCTTC	CSARPGQGVEQFF
.	many	TRBV2	TRBJ1-6	TGTGCCAGCAGGGGATCCTATACCAGGCCCCTCCACTTT	CASRGSYTRPLHF
.	few	TRBV6-4	TRBJ2-1	TGTGCCAGCAGTGATCGAGATGAGCAGTTCTTC	CASSDRDEQFF
.	few	TRBV12-3/TRBV12-4	TRBJ2-5	TGTGCCAGCAGTTTTTTAGGTAGCGGCCAAGAGACCCAGTACTTC	CASSFLGSGQETQYF
TRBD1	many	TRBV19	TRBJ1-1	TGTGCCAGTTCCTGGACAGGGAACACTGAAGCTTTCTTT	CASSWTGNTEAFF
.	.	TRBV7-2	TRBJ2-5	TGTGCCAGCAGCTTCGACCGCTTAGAGACCCAGTACTTC	CASSFDRLETQYF
.	many	TRBV11-2	TRBJ1-1	TGTGCCAGCAGCCCCCTCAGGGTGGGAGAAGCTTTCTTT	CASSPLRVGEAFF
TRBD1	many	TRBV28	TRBJ1-5	TGTGCCAGCAGTTTATGGACAGGGGATGTGGGCAATCAGCCCCAGCATTTT	CASSLWTGDVGNQPQHF
TRBD2	.	TRBV7-2	TRBJ2-3	TGTGCCAGCAGCTCCCAAAGCGGGGGCACAGATACGCAGTATTTT	CASSSQSGGTDTQYF
TRBD2	.	TRBV5-1	TRBJ2-5	TGCGCCAGCAGCACTAGCGGGGGCCCCGGATCGAAGACCCAGTACTTC	CASSTSGGPGSKTQYF
.	.	TRBV14	TRBJ1-5	TGTGCCAGCAGCCAAGATTTCGGCAGGGACAATCAGCCCCAGCATTTT	CASSQDFGRDNQPQHF
.	.	TRBV29-1	TRBJ1-2	TGCAGCGTTGATGAAATGCCCGATTATGGCTACACCTTC	CSVDEMPDYGYTF
.	few	TRBV29-1	TRBJ2-2	TGCAGCGTCTACGGGACTCCGAACACCGGGGAGCTGTTTTTT	CSVYGTPNTGELFF
TRBD2	.	TRBV5-4	TRBJ2-2	TGTGCCAGCAGCTTGCCCCGGGGGGTAACCTCCGGGGAGCTGTTTTTT	CASSLPRGVTSGELFF
TRBD1	many	TRBV29-1	TRBJ2-3	TGCAGCGTTGAGGGACAGGGTACAGATACGCAGTATTTT	CSVEGQGTDTQYF
.	.	TRBV10-3	TRBJ2-5	TGTGCCATCAGTGAAAATGGGGAGACCCAGTACTTC	CAISENGETQYF
.	few	TRBV4-1	TRBJ1-1	TGCGCCAGCAGCCAAGGAAACAGGAGGAACACTGAAGCTTTCTTT	CASSQGNRRNTEAFF
.	.	TRBV7-8	TRBJ1-1	TGTGCCAGCAGCAAAACGACATCGAACACTGAAGCTTTCTTT	CASSKTTSNTEAFF
.	many	TRBV12-3/TRBV12-4	TRBJ1-5	TGTGCCAGCAGTTCCCCCAGGGCGGGGAGGCAACATTTT	CASSSPRAGRQHF
.	once	TRBV28	TRBJ2-1	TGTGCCACGGGTCCCGTTTACAATGAGCAGTTCTTC	CATGPVYNEQFF
.	many	TRBV20-1	TRBJ2-5	TGCAGTGCTGATGTATGGGGGGAGACCCAGTACTTC	CSADVWGETQYF